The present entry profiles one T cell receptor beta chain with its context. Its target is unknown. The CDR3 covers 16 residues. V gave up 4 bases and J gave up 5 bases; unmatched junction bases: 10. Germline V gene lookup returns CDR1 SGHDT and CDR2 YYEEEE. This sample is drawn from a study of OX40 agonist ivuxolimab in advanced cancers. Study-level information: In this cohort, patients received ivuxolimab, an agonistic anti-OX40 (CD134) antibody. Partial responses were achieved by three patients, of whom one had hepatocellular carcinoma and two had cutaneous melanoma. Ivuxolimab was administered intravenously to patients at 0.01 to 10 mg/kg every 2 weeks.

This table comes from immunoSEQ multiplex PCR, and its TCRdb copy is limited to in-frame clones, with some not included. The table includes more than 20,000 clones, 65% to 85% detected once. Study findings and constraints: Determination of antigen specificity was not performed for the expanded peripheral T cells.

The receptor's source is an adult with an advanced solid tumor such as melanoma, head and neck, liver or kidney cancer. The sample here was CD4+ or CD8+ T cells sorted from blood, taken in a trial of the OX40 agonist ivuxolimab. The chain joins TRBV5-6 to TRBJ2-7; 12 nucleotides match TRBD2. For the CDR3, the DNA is TGTGCCAGCAGCCGTAATTTGGGACTAGCGGGCCACGAGCAGTACTTC. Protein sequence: CASSRNLGLAGHEQYF.